This T cell receptor (beta chain) was obtained from a study of CD8 T cells in ankylosing spondylitis. The study, taken as a whole, reports: A TCR beta motif of 8 or 9 highly homologous variants appeared characteristic of ankylosing spondylitis blood.

TCRdb re-called the 5' RACE reads through MiXCR, storing one row per CDR3 protein. The sample records a few hundred thousand distinct CDR3 sequences, 9.5% to 12% being singletons. CDR1 and CDR2 from the germline V gene are LGHNT and FRNRAP. J gave up 7 bases and V 7 bases, and 13 bases lay outside the gene matches. The CDR3 is 15 residues long. Concerning this clonotype: The antigen is unknown.

This chain joins TRBV12-5 and TRBJ1-5, with 7 bases matching TRBD1. The specimen was blood, either unsorted or a sorted T cell fraction (not recorded which). The TCR originated in a male donor with ankylosing spondylitis or in good health (not recorded which). The DNA for the CDR3 is TGTGCTAGTGCCCAGGCCCGGACAGGCTGGCAGCCCCAGCATTTT. This translates into CASAQARTGWQPQHF.